The table lists the clone carrying this T cell receptor beta chain with a few counts. What it binds is not known. TCRdb re-called the reads with MiXCR, one entry per CDR3 protein. The data hold fewer than 70,000 distinct CDR3 sequences, with around 27% observed a single time. The data were taken from a study of T cell repertoires in cytomegalovirus infection. Study in general: Matching HLA type, along with CMV infection, was indicated by public TCR beta signatures. Overall study findings and caveats: Within the response measured ex vivo, HLA-C-restricted CMV-specific TCR beta clonotypes were dominant. Totalled public TCR beta family frequency picked out people who carried CMV plus the relevant HLA.

The ends were cut back, 4 bases at V and 6 bases at J, with 20 bases in the middle. The CDR3 is made up of 16 amino acids. Germline values: CDR1 MGHRA, CDR2 YSYEKL. This sequence originates from a human donor in good health (CMV status not recorded). Some clones in this sample may be carry-over from other donors' samples. The V call is TRBV4-1, the J call TRBJ2-3; tentatively, D is TRBD1 or TRBD2 (6 bases each). The input for sequencing was CD8+ T cells from cultured PBMCs, taken from culture after CMV antigen stimulation. CDR3 DNA sequence: TGCGCCAGCAGCCCAAACGGGGGCCCCGTCGCGGATACGCAGTATTTT. Translating it yields CASSPNGGPVADTQYF.